The 32 T cell receptor beta chains listed next were all sequenced from one sample in a study of blood T cell repertoires in COVID-19. Method: immunoSEQ multiplex PCR; TCRdb's copy keeps in-frame clones and lacks some. Of approximately 200,000 clones in the sample, 75% to 90% were seen once. Sequencing was performed on PBMCs or T cells enriched from blood (not recorded which). These receptors were collected from a man in his forties who had recovered from COVID-19.

This clone has more than one count but fewer than ten. The CDR3, as DNA: TGTGCCAGCAGCCAAGATACGGGGGGCGACTATGGCTACACCTTC. This codes for CASSQDTGGDYGYTF. The rearrangement joins TRBV4-2 to TRBJ1-2, with D perhaps TRBD1 (6 bases). CDR3 size: 15 residues. With 0 bases removed from V and 3 bases from J, the gap between germline ends came to 11 bases. Per the germline V gene, CDR1 is LGHNA and CDR2 is YNFKEQ.

The V gene is TRBV6-5, the J gene TRBJ1-5; D is uncertain. Trimming cost V 7 bases and J 5 bases, with 15 bases left between them. CDR3 length equals 14 residues. CDR1 is MNHEY and CDR2 is SVGAGI in the germline V gene. CDR3 bases: TGTGCCAGCAAGATATTGAGGTTGGATCAGCCCCAGCATTTT. This translates into CASKILRLDQPQHF.

This chain links TRBV2 with TRBJ1-6; 7 bases match TRBD1. V shed 1 base, J shed 7 bases, and the junction held 4 bases outside the gene matches. The CDR3 is 15 residues long. Germline V CDR1 and CDR2: SNHLY, FYNNEI. The CDR3 loop is CASSEGGTENSPLHF. The CDR3 DNA follows: TGTGCCAGCAGTGAAGGGGGGACAGAGAATTCACCCCTCCACTTT.

V and J are TRBV3-1 (or the pseudogene TRBV3-2) and TRBJ2-3; D unresolved. The CDR3 is 14 amino acids. Trimming cost V 1 base and J 2 bases, with 7 bases left between them. Germline CDR1 and CDR2: LGHDT and YNNKEL (reference sequence). CDR3 protein: CASSQAGPTDTQYF. In nucleotides, the CDR3 is TGTGCCAGCAGCCAAGCAGGCCCCACAGATACGCAGTATTTT.

The count of this clone is one. This sequence joins TRBV9 and TRBJ2-1, with 7 bases matching TRBD2. Germline assignment: CDR1 SGDLS and CDR2 YYNGEE. This CDR3 contains 16 residues. J was trimmed by 6 bases and V by 0 bases; bases with no gene match: 9. CDR3 coding DNA: TGTGCCAGCAGCGTAGGGGTGGGAGGGCCCACCAATGAGCAGTTCTTC. Encoded protein: CASSVGVGGPTNEQFF.

The chain carries TRBV30 and TRBJ2-7; a weak D match, TRBD1 (5 bases). CDR1 GTSNPN and CDR2 SVGIG come from the germline V gene (reference sequence). Trimming removed 2 bases at V and 4 bases at J, with 12 bases between. There are 13 residues in the CDR3. CDR3 sequence (DNA): TGTGCCTGGAGTCCCGCAGGGTGGTACGAGCAGTACTTC. Protein sequence: CAWSPAGWYEQYF.

The chain carries TRBV9 and TRBJ1-5, with D tentatively TRBD1 (5 bases). Trimming removed 4 bases from V and 4 bases from J, with 15 bases in between. Germline assignment: CDR1 SGDLS and CDR2 YYNGEE. CDR3 length: 15 residues. The CDR3 region is CASSREGLPNQPQHF. DNA for the CDR3: TGTGCCAGCAGCAGGGAGGGACTACCAAATCAGCCCCAGCATTTT.

The J gene is TRBJ2-7, the V gene TRBV10-3; D may be TRBD1 (5 bases). Per the germline V gene, CDR1 is ENHRY and CDR2 is SYGVKD. V dropped 3 bases and J dropped 3 bases, with 15 bases sitting between them. The CDR3 has 15 amino acids. The CDR3 region has the DNA TGTGCCATCAGTGAAGGCAGGGCTTCAGGCTACGAGCAGTACTTC. This translates into CAISEGRASGYEQYF.

This chain links TRBV28 with TRBJ1-2; D is uncertain. V lost 6 bases and J lost 5, with 10 bases in between. This CDR3 contains 12 residues. From germline, CDR1 is MDHEN and CDR2 SYDVKM. The CDR3 region is CASRYGEYGYTF. CDR3 coding DNA: TGTGCCAGCAGATACGGGGAGTATGGCTACACCTTC.

This sequence joins TRBV28 and TRBJ2-7, with D unclear. This CDR3 has 11 amino acids. The V end was cut by 6 bases, the J end by 6 bases, with 9 bases between. Germline V gives CDR1 MDHEN, CDR2 SYDVKM. The CDR3 nucleotides read TGTGCCAGCAGCCCCCGTTCCGAGCAGTACTTC. Translating it yields CASSPRSEQYF.

The gene calls are TRBV4-1 and TRBJ1-2, with a tentative D call TRBD1 (5 bases). The length of the CDR3 is 14 residues. With 4 bases removed from V and 4 bases from J, the gap between germline ends came to 13 bases. Germline CDR1 MGHRA, CDR2 YSYEKL. The CDR3 DNA reads as TGCGCCAGCAGCCCCCCCACAGGAATCTATGGCTACACCTTC. It translates to CASSPPTGIYGYTF.

The genes are TRBV25-1 and TRBJ2-7; 7 nucleotides line up with TRBD1. Germline CDR1 and CDR2: MGHDK and SYGVNS. The CDR3 sequence is 11 residues long. After removal of 6 bases from V and 4 bases from J, the junction contained 0 bases not matched to a gene. Written as DNA, the CDR3 is TGTGCCAGCAGACAGGGGTACGAGCAGTACTTC. Amino acids: CASRQGYEQYF.

The CDR3 sequence: CASSPGVDRVFGYTF. The CDR3 DNA is TGTGCCAGCAGCCCAGGCGTGGACAGGGTATTTGGCTACACCTTC. The gene calls are TRBV7-9 and TRBJ1-2; the match to TRBD1 covers 8 bases. The CDR3 consists of 15 residues. With V trimmed by 5 bases and J by 7 bases, 12 bases remained unmatched. Germline CDR1 is SEHNR and CDR2 is FQNEAQ (reference sequence).

J is TRBJ1-1 and V is TRBV10-3, with TRBD1 matching 9 bases. Germline CDR1 is ENHRY and CDR2 is SYGVKD. The CDR3 is 13 residues long. V dropped 11 bases and J dropped 10; count of bases not matched to a gene: 14. CDR3 residues: CAVKPGTGFPAFF. The CDR3 nucleotides are TGTGCCGTAAAACCCGGGACAGGGTTTCCAGCTTTCTTT.

The chain combines TRBV19 with TRBJ1-2, with 9 bases that match TRBD1. The CDR3 extends over 15 amino acids. The germline CDR1 and CDR2 sequences are LNHDA and SQIVND (reference sequence). After removal of 3 bases from V and 4 bases from J, the junction contained 6 bases not matched to a gene. The CDR3 coding sequence is TGTGCCAGTAGTATTCTTCCGACAGGGGGCTATGGCTACACCTTC. It translates to CASSILPTGGYGYTF.

This rearrangement joins TRBV3-1 (or the pseudogene TRBV3-2) to TRBJ2-7; D unresolved. The germline V and J ends were trimmed by 4 bases and 0 bases, with 4 bases remaining between them. The CDR3 runs to 12 residues. Germline values: CDR1 LGHDT, CDR2 YNNKEL (reference sequence). The CDR3 bases are TGTGCCAGCAGCCGAGTCTCCTACGAGCAGTACTTC. It yields the protein CASSRVSYEQYF.

V usage is TRBV5-1 and J usage is TRBJ2-1, with D hard to call. The CDR3 has 16 amino acids. V was clipped by 4 bases and J by 5 bases, with 19 bases between them. The germline V gene has CDR1 SGHRS and CDR2 YFSETQ. The CDR3 nucleotides read TGCGCCAGCAGCCCGCTTAAAATGTCTACGAACAATGAGCAGTTCTTC. It encodes CASSPLKMSTNNEQFF. The full variable domain, rest sourced from reference TRBV5-1 and TRBJ2-1, is KAGVTQTPRYLIKTRGQQVTLSCSPISGHRSVSWYQQTPGQGLQFLFEYFSETQRNKGNFPGRFSGRQFSNSRSEMNVSTLELGDSALYLCASSPLKMSTNNEQFFGPGTRLTVL.

This rearrangement joins TRBV7-2 to TRBJ2-3, with D unclear. V dropped 5 bases and J dropped 0 bases, with 9 bases sitting between them. The germline V gene encodes CDR1 SGHTA and CDR2 FQGNSA. The CDR3 contains 14 residues. The CDR3 loop reads CASSTSQSTDTQYF. CDR3 bases: TGTGCCAGCAGCACCAGTCAGAGCACAGATACGCAGTATTTT.

A word on this clone: Other DNA sequences in this sample translate to the same CDR3. The chain recombines TRBV6-4 with TRBJ2-3, with 10 bases aligning to TRBD2. In germline, CDR1 is MRHNA, CDR2 SNTAGT. The junction had 4 bases not matched to a gene; V was cut back by 6 bases and J by 1 base. The CDR3 covers 15 residues. The CDR3 spells CASSDLAGGTDTQYF. The CDR3 region has the DNA TGTGCCAGCAGCGATCTAGCGGGGGGCACAGATACGCAGTATTTT.

The V call is TRBV5-3, the J call TRBJ2-1, with TRBD2 identical over 9 bases. TRBV5-3 is sorted into the ORF group, with uncertain function. After removal of 4 bases from V and 5 bases from J, the junction contained 10 bases not matched to a gene. The CDR3 has 16 residues. CDR3 sequence (DNA): TGTGCCAGAAGCCCCTGGGCTAGCGGGATTCACAATGAGCAGTTCTTC. It encodes CARSPWASGIHNEQFF.

V and J are TRBV27 and TRBJ2-7; 8 nucleotides agree with TRBD1. The CDR3 covers 15 residues. J was trimmed by 3 bases and V by 2 bases; bases with no gene match: 6. Per the germline V gene, CDR1 is MNHEY and CDR2 is SMNVEV (reference sequence). The CDR3 spells CASSLGPGGVYEQYF. The CDR3 DNA is TGTGCCAGCAGTTTAGGGCCAGGGGGCGTCTACGAGCAGTACTTC.

Here the CDR3 reads CASSLALGGSTEAFF. Written as DNA, the CDR3 is TGTGCCAGCAGCTTAGCGCTTGGGGGCTCGACTGAAGCTTTCTTT. The chain recombines TRBV7-2 with TRBJ1-1, with D possibly TRBD1 on 6 matching bases. The V and J ends lost 0 bases and 5 bases respectively, with 13 bases between them. Germline CDR1 SGHTA, CDR2 FQGNSA. The CDR3 has 15 amino acids.

The chain links TRBV4-1 to TRBJ2-7; 7 bases are shared with TRBD1. Germline trimming cut 1 base from V and 2 bases from J; bases unmatched to any gene: 5. CDR1 and CDR2 from the germline V gene are MGHRA and YSYEKL. The CDR3 length is 15 residues. The CDR3 region is CASSQAPTGAYEQYF. The CDR3 nucleotides are TGCGCCAGCAGCCAAGCCCCAACAGGGGCCTACGAGCAGTACTTC.

The chain combines TRBV6-2 or TRBV6-3 with TRBJ2-7; perhaps TRBD2 as D (6 bases). V shed 5 bases and J shed 2 bases, with 13 bases lying between them. Per germline, CDR1 MNHEY and CDR2 SVGEGT. This CDR3 has 14 residues. Here the CDR3 reads CASSRDAGTYEQYF. In nucleotides, the CDR3 is TGTGCCAGCAGTCGAGACGCGGGGACCTACGAGCAGTACTTC.

The gene calls are TRBV5-1 and TRBJ2-3, with TRBD2 identical over 7 bases. Germline CDR1 and CDR2: SGHRS and YFSETQ. The CDR3 sequence is 16 residues long. Losses at the gene ends were 0 bases for V and 2 bases for J; bases not matched to a gene: 6. The CDR3: CASSLGLAEDTDTQYF. The CDR3, as DNA: TGCGCCAGCAGCTTGGGGCTAGCGGAAGACACAGATACGCAGTATTTT. Using reference TRBV5-1 and TRBJ2-3 for the parts outside the CDR3, the full variable domain is KAGVTQTPRYLIKTRGQQVTLSCSPISGHRSVSWYQQTPGQGLQFLFEYFSETQRNKGNFPGRFSGRQFSNSRSEMNVSTLELGDSALYLCASSLGLAEDTDTQYFGPGTRLTVL.

V gene TRBV6-5 combines with J gene TRBJ1-4; D gene ambiguous. Germline V gene sequence: CDR1 MNHEY, CDR2 SVGAGI. Trimming left V 4 bases short and J 4 bases short, with 13 bases between. The CDR3 is made up of 15 amino acids. The CDR3 reads CASSFLSGINEKLFF. The CDR3 nucleotides are TGTGCCAGCAGTTTCCTCTCGGGAATTAATGAAAAACTGTTTTTT.

This clone was recorded a few times. The chain couples TRBV6-5 to TRBJ2-7, with 9 bases identical to TRBD1. Germline V gene data show CDR1 as MNHEY and CDR2 as SVGAGI. This CDR3 is built from 16 residues. J was trimmed by 6 bases and V by 4 bases; bases with no gene match: 13. CDR3 DNA sequence: TGTGCCAGCAGTTTCAGAAACCCGGGACAGGGAGGCGAGCAGTACTTC. This translates into CASSFRNPGQGGEQYF.

In its sample, this clone was seen a few times. The CDR3 nucleotides read TGTGCCTGGAGCCGAACTAGGGAAAAACTGTTTTTT. It is translated as CAWSRTREKLFF. The J gene is TRBJ1-4, the V gene TRBV30, with D uncertain. Germline V gives CDR1 GTSNPN, CDR2 SVGIG (reference sequence). Trimming stripped 3 bases from V and 8 bases from J, with 10 bases between. The CDR3 loop spans 12 amino acids.

The V and J genes are TRBV30 and TRBJ2-1; D not resolved. V lost 2 bases and J lost 5, with 10 bases in between. CDR3 length equals 13 residues. From germline, CDR1 is GTSNPN and CDR2 SVGIG (reference sequence). The CDR3 sequence: CAWSTLSDNEQFF. Here the CDR3 DNA reads TGTGCCTGGAGTACCCTTTCGGACAATGAGCAGTTCTTC.

V usage is TRBV6-6 and J usage is TRBJ1-5; TRBD1 is a possible D gene (5 bases). The CDR3 extends over 15 amino acids. Germline V gene data show CDR1 as MNHNY and CDR2 as SVGAGI (reference sequence). V was trimmed by 5 bases and J by 6 bases, leaving 17 bases between them. Here the CDR3 reads CASSHGGSPLQPQHF. Here the CDR3 DNA reads TGTGCCAGCAGTCACGGGGGTTCTCCGCTTCAGCCCCAGCATTTT.

This rearrangement joins TRBV18 to TRBJ2-6, with unresolved D. This CDR3 comprises 15 residues. Germline V gives CDR1 KGHSH, CDR2 LQKENI. V was trimmed by 0 bases and J by 0 bases, leaving 3 bases between them. CDR3 protein: CASSPPSSGANVLTF. The DNA for the CDR3 is TGTGCCAGCTCACCACCCAGCTCTGGGGCCAACGTCCTGACTTTC.

The chain combines TRBV7-9 with TRBJ2-1; TRBD2 might be the D (5 bases). The CDR3 has 14 amino acids. Germline V CDR1 and CDR2: SEHNR, FQNEAQ (reference sequence). The germline V and J ends were trimmed by 5 bases and 3 bases, with 11 bases remaining between them. The chain's CDR3 is CASSITGVYNEQFF. The DNA of the CDR3 is TGTGCCAGCAGCATCACCGGGGTCTACAATGAGCAGTTCTTC.